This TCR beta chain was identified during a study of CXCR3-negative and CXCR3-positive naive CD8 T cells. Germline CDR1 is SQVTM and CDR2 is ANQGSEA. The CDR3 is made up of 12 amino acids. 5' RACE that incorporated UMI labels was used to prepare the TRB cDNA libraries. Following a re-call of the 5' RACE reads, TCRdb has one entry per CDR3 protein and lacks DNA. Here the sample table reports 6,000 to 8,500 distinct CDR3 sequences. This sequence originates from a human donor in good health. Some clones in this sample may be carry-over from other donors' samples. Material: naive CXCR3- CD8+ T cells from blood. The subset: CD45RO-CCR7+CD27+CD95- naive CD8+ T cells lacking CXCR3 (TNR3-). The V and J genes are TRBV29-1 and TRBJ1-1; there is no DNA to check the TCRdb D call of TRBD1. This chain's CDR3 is CSVEGESTEAFF.